Shown below are 32 T cell receptor beta chains from a single sample sequenced in a study of T cells in lung cancer brain metastases. Profiling relied on immunoSEQ multiplex PCR, and the TCRdb table lists in-frame clones only, not all of them. The sample lists over a thousand clones, approximately 86% seen once, with roughly 11% in the top ten. The sequencing input was tumor tissue from a brain metastasis. The receptors originated from a woman aged 55-69 years with non-small cell lung cancer that had spread to the brain.

The V and J genes are TRBV25-1 and TRBJ2-7, with D tentatively TRBD2 (5 bases). With 7 bases removed from V and 2 bases from J, the gap between germline ends came to 9 bases. The CDR3 has 12 residues. Germline assignment: CDR1 MGHDK and CDR2 SYGVNS. CDR3 DNA sequence: TGTGCCAGCAAAGCGGAAACCTACGAGCAGTACTTC. Its protein product is CASKAETYEQYF.

The rearrangement links TRBV6-5 to TRBJ2-6; 8 nucleotides align to TRBD1. V was clipped by 6 bases and J by 3 bases; unmatched bases: 1. The CDR3 spans 14 residues. Germline V lookup: CDR1 MNHEY, CDR2 SVGAGI. The CDR3 sequence: CASRGQVGANVLTF. The CDR3 DNA follows: TGTGCCAGCAGGGGACAGGTTGGGGCCAACGTCCTGACTTTC.

The chain joins TRBV15 to TRBJ2-4; 13 nucleotides match TRBD2. Germline V lookup: CDR1 LNHNV, CDR2 YYDKDF (reference sequence). V trimming: 1 base; J trimming: 8 bases; junction bases outside the gene matches: 2. The CDR3 length is 15 residues. This CDR3 is CATSRVTSGRDIQYF. The CDR3 DNA sequence: TGTGCCACCAGCAGAGTAACTAGCGGGAGGGACATTCAGTACTTC. The complete variable domain, with remaining parts taken from reference TRBV15 and TRBJ2-4, reads DAMVIQNPRYQVTQFGKPVTLSCSQTLNHNVMYWYQQKSSQAPKLLFHYYDKDFNNEADTPDNFQSRRPNTSFCFLDIRSPGLGDTAMYLCATSRVTSGRDIQYFGAGTRLSVL.

The chain couples TRBV7-9 to TRBJ1-1, with D maybe TRBD1 (5 bases). Germline lookup yields CDR1 SEHNR and CDR2 FQNEAQ (reference sequence). V dropped 4 bases and J dropped 2 bases, with 11 bases sitting between them. This CDR3 comprises 14 residues. The CDR3 nucleotides are TGTGCCAGCAGCTCGGTCGGGGGAAACACTGAAGCTTTCTTT. This sequence encodes CASSSVGGNTEAFF. The entire variable domain, with the rest obtained from reference TRBV7-9 and TRBJ1-1, is as follows: DTGVSQNPRHKITKRGQNVTFRCDPISEHNRLYWYRQTLGQGPEFLTYFQNEAQLEKSRLLSDRFSAERPKGSFSTLEIQRTEQGDSAMYLCASSSVGGNTEAFFGQGTRLTVV.

As DNA, the CDR3 is TGTGCCAGCAGACCCGGACAGACGAACACTGAAGCTTTCTTT. It specifies CASRPGQTNTEAFF. The chain links TRBV6-5 to TRBJ1-1; D perhaps matches TRBD1 (6 bases). Germline lookup yields CDR1 MNHEY and CDR2 SVGAGI. CDR3 size: 14 residues. V was trimmed by 6 bases and J by 1 base, leaving 12 bases between them.

This chain uses TRBV2 with TRBJ1-2, with a tentative D call TRBD1 (5 bases). This CDR3 is built from 13 residues. The V end was cut by 8 bases, the J end by 5 bases, with 15 bases between. The V gene's germline CDR1 is SNHLY and CDR2 FYNNEI. CDR3 protein: CASSYDREYGYTF. The DNA for the CDR3 is TGTGCCAGCTCGTACGACAGAGAATATGGCTACACCTTC.

The rearrangement joins TRBV11-2 to TRBJ1-2; D gene unclear. In germline, CDR1 is SGHAT, CDR2 FQNNGV. CDR3 size: 12 residues. Trimming removed 0 bases at V and 8 bases at J, with 7 bases between. CDR3 in amino acids: CASSLDNRGYTF. For the CDR3, the DNA is TGTGCCAGCAGCTTAGACAATAGGGGCTACACCTTC.

The J gene is TRBJ1-2, the V gene TRBV20-1, with unresolved D. Trimming removed 3 bases from V and 3 bases from J, with 2 bases in between. Germline assignment: CDR1 DFQATT and CDR2 SNEGSKA (reference sequence). CDR3 length equals 10 residues. The CDR3 is CSASHYGYTF. CDR3 DNA: TGCAGTGCTAGTCACTATGGCTACACCTTC.

The chain employs TRBV6-5 and TRBJ2-3; 7 positions agree with TRBD1. Germline-derived CDR1 and CDR2 are MNHEY and SVGAGI. The CDR3 extends over 15 amino acids. V lost 6 bases, J lost 0 bases, and 6 bases stayed unmatched. CDR3 sequence: CASSGTVSSTDTQYF. As DNA, the CDR3 is TGTGCCAGCAGCGGGACAGTATCTAGCACAGATACGCAGTATTTT.

This rearrangement joins TRBV19 to TRBJ2-1, with 9 bases matching TRBD2. Germline V lookup: CDR1 LNHDA, CDR2 SQIVND (reference sequence). With V trimmed by 6 bases and J by 7 bases, 10 bases remained unmatched. The CDR3 is made up of 15 amino acids. The CDR3 protein is CASSLGGRAGNEQFF. In DNA, the CDR3 is TGTGCCAGTAGCCTCGGCGGGAGGGCCGGGAATGAGCAGTTCTTC.

With regard to this clone: One junction end disagrees with the germline gene, perhaps due to a read error. J is TRBJ2-7 and V is TRBV27, with a tentative D call TRBD2 (6 bases). The CDR3 loop spans 10 amino acids. Germline CDR1 is MNHEY and CDR2 is SMNVEV (reference sequence). CDR3 sequence (DNA): TGTGCCAGCAGTTCACCCCCGGGAGTATTC. Protein sequence: CASSSPPGVF.

The chain combines TRBV5-4 with TRBJ1-1, with a possible D match to TRBD1 (5 bases). The CDR3 totals 13 residues. Per the germline V gene, CDR1 is SGHNT and CDR2 is YYREEE (reference sequence). Trimming cost V 2 bases and J 5 bases, with 10 bases left between them. The CDR3 bases are TGTGCCAGCAGCTTTAGCCCAGGGACTGAAGCTTTCTTT. This encodes CASSFSPGTEAFF.

The chain is built from TRBV18 and TRBJ2-7; D ambiguous. CDR3 size: 16 residues. CDR1 and CDR2 (germline): KGHSH, LQKENI. Trimming removed 0 bases from V and 4 bases from J, with 16 bases in between. This CDR3 is CASSPPRRPAAYEQYF. The CDR3 DNA reads TGTGCCAGCTCACCACCGCGGAGACCGGCGGCATACGAGCAGTACTTC.

The genes are TRBV2 and TRBJ2-5; D possibly uses TRBD1 or TRBD2 (6 bases each). Germline-derived CDR1 and CDR2 are SNHLY and FYNNEI. This CDR3 has 15 amino acids. The V end lost 0 bases, the J end lost 6 bases, and 14 bases lay between the germline ends. The CDR3 DNA follows: TGTGCCAGCAGTGAAGCGAGGGGGGTAGGAAAGACCCAGTACTTC. Translated: CASSEARGVGKTQYF.

This clone was counted between two and nine times. J is TRBJ2-3 and V is TRBV28; D is undetermined. Germline CDR1 and CDR2: MDHEN and SYDVKM. This CDR3 region has 17 residues. V lost 3 bases, J lost 2 bases, and 18 bases lay in between. The CDR3 reads CASSFNPRHATTDTQYF. Written as DNA, the CDR3 is TGTGCCAGCAGTTTTAACCCCAGACACGCCACCACAGATACGCAGTATTTT.

This chain uses TRBV15 with TRBJ1-4; D ambiguous. The CDR3 is 14 amino acids. Trimming removed 5 bases from V and 8 bases from J, with 15 bases in between. CDR1 is LNHNV, CDR2 YYDKDF, per germline (reference sequence). The CDR3 nucleotides are TGTGCCACCAGCGAAGGGAGGGTGGGGGAAAAACTGTTTTTT. Protein product: CATSEGRVGEKLFF.

The chain links TRBV2 to TRBJ1-1; maybe TRBD1 (6 bases). The CDR3 extends over 14 amino acids. CDR1 SNHLY and CDR2 FYNNEI come from the germline V gene. The V and J ends lost 6 bases and 10 bases respectively, with 21 bases between them. This chain's CDR3 is CASRRLNSEGVAFF. In nucleotides, the CDR3 is TGTGCCAGCAGGCGACTCAACAGCGAGGGGGTAGCTTTCTTT.

This clone was recorded once. The rearrangement joins TRBV7-9 to TRBJ2-1; unclear D gene. The CDR3 is 12 amino acids. Germline lookup yields CDR1 SEHNR and CDR2 FQNEAQ (reference sequence). The ends were cut back, 3 bases at V and 8 bases at J, with 8 bases in the middle. This chain's CDR3 is CASSLLVYEQFF. CDR3 in DNA: TGTGCCAGCAGCTTGTTAGTCTATGAGCAGTTCTTC.

The rearrangement uses TRBV11-2 and TRBJ1-1; D perhaps matches TRBD1 (6 bases). V was shortened by 5 bases and J by 4 bases, with 17 bases between the two germline ends. The CDR3 length is 15 residues. In germline, CDR1 is SGHAT, CDR2 FQNNGV. The CDR3 DNA follows: TGTGCCAGCAGCCCTAGTGCAGGGGCGGCCACTGAAGCTTTCTTT. Its protein product is CASSPSAGAATEAFF.

The V gene is TRBV7-9, the J gene TRBJ2-3; D call uncertain. Trimming removed 2 bases at V and 5 bases at J, with 5 bases between. CDR3 length equals 12 residues. Germline values: CDR1 SEHNR, CDR2 FQNEAQ (reference sequence). The CDR3 sequence is CASSLKIDTQYF. CDR3 DNA: TGTGCCAGCAGCTTAAAGATAGATACGCAGTATTTT. Full variable domain (outside the CDR3, taken from reference TRBV7-9 and TRBJ2-3): DTGVSQNPRHKITKRGQNVTFRCDPISEHNRLYWYRQTLGQGPEFLTYFQNEAQLEKSRLLSDRFSAERPKGSFSTLEIQRTEQGDSAMYLCASSLKIDTQYFGPGTRLTVL.

The chain uses TRBV4-2 and TRBJ2-7; D tentatively fits TRBD1 or TRBD2 (6 bases each). CDR3 length: 18 amino acids. CDR1 is LGHNA and CDR2 is YNFKEQ in the germline V gene. Trimming shortened V by 2 bases and J by 4 bases, and 24 bases separated the two germline ends. The CDR3 protein is CASSQRGASGAGSYEQYF. The CDR3 nucleotides read TGTGCCAGCAGCCAAAGGGGGGCCTCGGGGGCGGGTTCGTACGAGCAGTACTTC.

J is TRBJ1-1 and V is TRBV18; 7 bases line up with TRBD1. The CDR3 sequence is 13 residues long. After removal of 6 bases from V and 1 base from J, the junction contained 2 bases not matched to a gene. Germline CDR1 KGHSH, CDR2 LQKENI. The CDR3: CASSPGGNTEAFF. CDR3 in DNA: TGTGCCAGCTCCCCAGGGGGGAACACTGAAGCTTTCTTT.

The CDR3: CAISAEGLGNQPQHF. CDR3 nucleotides: TGTGCCATCAGTGCGGAGGGGCTGGGCAATCAGCCCCAGCATTTT. The V gene is TRBV10-3, the J gene TRBJ1-5; tentatively, D is TRBD1 (5 bases). This CDR3 region has 15 residues. Trimming removed 4 bases from V and 2 bases from J, with 12 bases in between. The germline V gene encodes CDR1 ENHRY and CDR2 SYGVKD.

This chain connects TRBV27 to TRBJ2-5, with TRBD2 matching over 8 bases. The V and J ends lost 2 bases and 5 bases, in that order; junction bases with no gene match: 10. The CDR3 is 16 residues long. Germline V gene lookup returns CDR1 MNHEY and CDR2 SMNVEV (reference sequence). The CDR3 bases are TGTGCCAGCAGTTTAAGCGGCGGGAGGAGGTCGGAGACCCAGTACTTC. As protein: CASSLSGGRRSETQYF.

The gene calls are TRBV6-5 and TRBJ1-3, with D uncertain. This CDR3 region has 13 residues. Germline V gene data show CDR1 as MNHEY and CDR2 as SVGAGI. Trimming removed 8 bases at V and 9 bases at J, with 17 bases between. The CDR3 sequence is CASRRDGSGTIYF. The CDR3 region has the DNA TGTGCCAGCCGCCGTGACGGTTCCGGCACCATATATTTT.

This chain uses TRBV13 with TRBJ2-1, with D possibly matching TRBD2 (5 bases). The V gene lost 3 bases and the J gene lost 0 bases, with 9 bases spanning the gap. Germline V CDR1 and CDR2: PRHDT, FYEKMQ (reference sequence). The CDR3 covers 15 residues. The CDR3 loop reads CASSLLASSYNEQFF. CDR3 coding DNA: TGTGCCAGCAGCTTGTTAGCGAGCTCCTACAATGAGCAGTTCTTC.

The gene calls are TRBV6-5 and TRBJ1-2; TRBD1 aligns across 8 bases. Germline V gene data show CDR1 as MNHEY and CDR2 as SVGAGI. The junction had 8 bases not matched to a gene; V was cut back by 7 bases and J by 4 bases. The CDR3 length is 14 residues. CDR3 residues: CASTSSGTGYGYTF. DNA for the CDR3: TGTGCCAGCACCTCCTCCGGGACAGGCTATGGCTACACCTTC.

The chain employs TRBV2 and TRBJ2-7, with TRBD1 matching 10 bases. There are 20 residues in the CDR3. V was clipped by 6 bases and J by 0 bases; unmatched bases: 20. Looked up from germline, CDR1 is SNHLY and CDR2 is FYNNEI. CDR3 sequence reads: CASRPSRGTGVSRSSYEQYF. The CDR3 coding sequence is TGTGCCAGCAGACCCTCGCGCGGGACAGGGGTTAGCCGAAGCTCCTACGAGCAGTACTTC.

This rearrangement joins TRBV4-1 to TRBJ2-3, with a possible D match to TRBD2 (7 bases). From germline, CDR1 is MGHRA and CDR2 YSYEKL. V lost 0 bases and J 4 bases, leaving 17 bases between the germline ends. The CDR3 runs 17 residues. The CDR3 here is CASSQEPGRGYADTQYF. CDR3 bases: TGCGCCAGCAGCCAAGAACCAGGGAGGGGGTACGCAGATACGCAGTATTTT.

This clone has just one count. At one end, the junction sequence differs from germline, possibly due to a read error. V and J are TRBV18 and TRBJ2-7; D is uncertain. The CDR3 spans 16 residues. CDR1 is KGHSH, CDR2 LQKENI, per germline. The CDR3 DNA is TGTGCCAGCTCACCCCTATCTATGGTGGGCTCCTCCGAGCAGTACTTC. This codes for CASSPLSMVGSSEQYF.

J is TRBJ2-1 and V is TRBV27, with D hard to call. Looked up from germline, CDR1 is MNHEY and CDR2 is SMNVEV (reference sequence). Trimming took off 8 bases at V and 1 base at J, with 0 bases between the two ends. The CDR3 consists of 10 residues. The CDR3 DNA sequence: TGTGCCAGCTCCTACAATGAGCAGTTCTTC. This codes for CASSYNEQFF.

The J gene is TRBJ1-2, the V gene TRBV19; tentative D call: TRBD1 (5 bases). The CDR3 has 13 amino acids. The ends were cut back, 3 bases at V and 5 bases at J, with 10 bases in the middle. Germline V gene sequence: CDR1 LNHDA, CDR2 SQIVND (reference sequence). CDR3 sequence reads: CASSIDSSYGYTF. The CDR3 DNA sequence: TGTGCCAGTAGTATTGACAGCAGTTATGGCTACACCTTC.